This T cell receptor beta chain was identified during a study of early T cells in non-severe SARS-CoV-2 infection. Unique molecular identifier tags were affixed to discrete cDNA molecules. TCRdb independently ran MiXCR on the 5' RACE reads; one entry per CDR3 protein. The table records roughly 77,000 distinct CDR3 sequences, less than 15% of them present only once. This clonotype was detected ten times or more. The V gene lost 11 bases and the J gene lost 3 bases, with 11 bases spanning the gap. Germline V CDR1 and CDR2: WNHNN, SYGVQD (reference sequence). This CDR3 contains 11 residues. Sequencing was done on a sample of whole blood. The source of this sequence is an adult who was a healthcare worker with PCR-confirmed SARS-CoV-2 infection or an uninfected control (not recorded which). The chain recombines TRBV10-1 with TRBJ2-7; D possibly corresponds to TRBD2 (6 bases). DNA of the CDR3: TGCGCCCTTAGCGGTCTCTACGAGCAGTACTTC. Protein sequence: CALSGLYEQYF.